A selection of T cell receptor beta chains follows, all from one sample in a study of cytomegalovirus exposure and HLA in healthy donors. Clones were read by immunoSEQ multiplex PCR, and TCRdb kept only the in-frame ones, dropping some. The data contain roughly 100,000 clones, 71% of them seen just once; the ten biggest clones take up roughly 2.8%. Material: PBMCs. The receptors were sampled from a female donor in good health and CMV-seronegative. CDR3s include the opening cysteine and the closing phenylalanine or tryptophan. D genes are given only for firm matches. The listing skips clone size in some rows; elsewhere it reads once, few, many or a size class.

clone_size cdr3_length j_call d_call v_call cdr3_aa cdr3_nt
- 16 TRBJ1-4 - TRBV7-9 CASSDLPTATNEKLFF TGTGCCAGCTCTGACCTACCCACAGCAACTAATGAAAAACTGTTTTTT
few 17 TRBJ1-2 - TRBV9 CASSSPRLGGVGYGYTF TGTGCCAGCAGCAGTCCACGGCTAGGAGGGGTGGGTTATGGCTACACCTTC
- 14 TRBJ2-7 - TRBV7-9 CASSLSTASYEQYF TGTGCCAGCAGCCTTTCGACAGCTTCCTACGAGCAGTACTTC
once 15 TRBJ2-3 - TRBV2 CASSDRGGSTDTQYF TGTGCCAGCAGTGACCGCGGAGGTAGCACAGATACGCAGTATTTT
- 12 TRBJ2-5 - TRBV30 CAWSPLGRTQYF TGTGCCTGGAGTCCACTAGGGAGGACCCAGTACTTC
few 14 TRBJ2-7 - TRBV7-6 CASSLAASAYEQYF TGTGCCAGCAGCTTAGCGGCTAGCGCCTACGAGCAGTACTTC
few 14 TRBJ2-2 - TRBV9 CASRQYPNTGELFF TGTGCCAGCAGACAATATCCGAACACCGGGGAGCTGTTTTTT
once 14 TRBJ1-4 - TRBV27 CASSLEGANEKLFF TGTGCCAGCAGTTTAGAGGGGGCTAATGAAAAACTGTTTTTT
- 13 TRBJ2-1 TRBD2 TRBV19 CATEVGGLNEQFF TGTGCCACCGAAGTCGGGGGGTTGAATGAGCAGTTCTTC
once 14 TRBJ2-1 TRBD2 TRBV9 CASAAGAGYNEQFF TGTGCCAGCGCGGCGGGAGCCGGGTACAATGAGCAGTTCTTC
- 13 TRBJ1-2 TRBD1 TRBV15 CATSRDETGPYTF TGTGCCACCAGCAGAGATGAGACAGGGCCCTACACCTTC
- 15 TRBJ2-7 TRBD2 TRBV5-1 CASSWGTSGLYEQYF TGCGCCAGCAGCTGGGGGACTAGCGGGTTGTACGAGCAGTACTTC
- 15 TRBJ2-3 TRBD2 TRBV7-3 CASSLVAGGSDTQYF TGTGCCAGCAGCTTGGTAGCGGGAGGCTCAGATACGCAGTATTTT
once 16 TRBJ1-6 TRBD1 TRBV5-4 CASSSGTGKGNSPLHF TGTGCCAGCAGCTCCGGGACAGGGAAGGGGAATTCACCCCTCCACTTT
- 14 TRBJ2-7 - TRBV30 CAWREGTGPYEQYF TGTGCCTGGAGGGAGGGGACGGGACCCTACGAGCAGTACTTC
few 15 TRBJ2-1 TRBD2 TRBV18 CASSPSREGVNEQFF TGTGCCAGCTCACCGTCCCGGGAGGGCGTAAATGAGCAGTTCTTC
- 15 TRBJ2-7 TRBD1 TRBV11-1 CASSSRDRGRWEQYF TGTGCCAGCAGCAGCCGGGACAGGGGGCGCTGGGAGCAGTACTTC
few 12 TRBJ2-7 TRBD1 TRBV29-1 CSVKTGFDEQYF TGCAGCGTAAAGACAGGGTTCGACGAGCAGTACTTC
few 13 TRBJ1-1 - TRBV19 CASSTTGRSEAFF TGTGCCAGTAGTACCACAGGGCGCTCAGAAGCTTTCTTT
- 15 TRBJ2-3 TRBD2 TRBV27 CASSLEASGTDTQYF TGTGCCAGCAGTTTGGAGGCTAGCGGGACAGATACGCAGTATTTT
- 15 TRBJ2-7 - TRBV6-1 CASKEASPRTYEQYF TGTGCCAGCAAGGAGGCATCCCCGCGGACCTACGAGCAGTACTTC
- 14 TRBJ2-7 - TRBV21-1 CASSKRGDVHEQYF TGTGCCAGCAGCAAACGCGGGGACGTCCACGAGCAGTACTTC
- 17 TRBJ2-6 - TRBV5-1 CASSLAGGRSGANVLTF TGCGCCAGCAGCCTGGCCGGGGGTAGGTCTGGGGCCAACGTCCTGACTTTC
- 11 TRBJ2-7 - TRBV29-1 CSGGTTREQYF TGCAGCGGGGGGACAACCCGGGAGCAGTACTTC
- 15 TRBJ2-2 - TRBV9 CASEEEDANTGELFF TGTGCCAGCGAGGAGGAGGACGCGAACACCGGGGAGCTGTTTTTT
- 16 TRBJ2-1 TRBD1 TRBV9 CASSDRQGASYNEQFF TGTGCCAGCAGCGACCGACAGGGGGCCTCCTACAATGAGCAGTTCTTC
- 14 TRBJ2-1 TRBD2 TRBV29-1 CSVGGTSGFNEQFF TGCAGCGTTGGGGGGACTAGCGGCTTCAATGAGCAGTTCTTC
few 14 TRBJ1-2 - TRBV18 CASSPDRERGGYTF TGTGCCAGCTCACCAGACAGAGAAAGGGGTGGCTACACCTTC
- 19 TRBJ2-3 - TRBV7-2 CASSLRWSGPLKGTDTQYF TGTGCCAGCAGCTTAAGGTGGAGCGGCCCTTTAAAGGGCACAGATACGCAGTATTTT
- 13 TRBJ2-7 - TRBV11-2 CASSGLKTYEQYF TGTGCCAGCAGCGGGCTGAAAACCTACGAGCAGTACTTC
- 20 TRBJ2-1 TRBD2 TRBV7-8 CASSFYRLAGLLSSYNEQFF TGTGCCAGCAGCTTCTATCGACTAGCGGGCCTCCTAAGCTCCTACAATGAGCAGTTCTTC
- 14 TRBJ2-7 TRBD2 TRBV6-6 CASSLLAGVDEQYF TGTGCCAGCAGTTTACTAGCGGGAGTCGACGAGCAGTACTTC
- 15 TRBJ2-1 TRBD2 TRBV11-3 CASSFSGGGLNEQFF TGTGCCAGCAGCTTTAGCGGGGGAGGGTTAAATGAGCAGTTCTTC
- 17 TRBJ2-3 - TRBV27 CASSSKPFTTLTDTQYF TGTGCCAGCAGTTCAAAACCATTCACTACTTTAACAGATACGCAGTATTTT
- 16 TRBJ2-1 TRBD2 TRBV27 CASSLLAGGSYNEQFF TGTGCCAGCAGTTTACTAGCGGGAGGTTCCTACAATGAGCAGTTCTTC
- 15 TRBJ1-3 TRBD1 TRBV19 CASSMDRETGNTIYF TGTGCCAGTAGTATGGACAGGGAAACTGGAAACACCATATATTTT
once 14 TRBJ2-5 TRBD2 TRBV6-5 CASRGGSGQETQYF TGTGCCAGCAGGGGGGGGTCGGGGCAAGAGACCCAGTACTTC
- 15 TRBJ2-5 - TRBV5-1 CASSLAWAKPETQYF TGCGCCAGCAGCTTGGCTTGGGCAAAGCCAGAGACCCAGTACTTC
- 15 TRBJ1-1 TRBD1 TRBV9 CASSVEGQGTTEAFF TGTGCCAGCAGCGTAGAGGGACAGGGGACCACTGAAGCTTTCTTT
- 12 TRBJ2-3 - TRBV10-2 CASGTRHGTQYF TGCGCCAGCGGAACGAGGCACGGCACGCAGTATTTT
- 12 TRBJ2-1 - TRBV10-1 CASSLSYNEQFF TGCGCCAGCAGTCTGTCTTACAATGAGCAGTTCTTC
- 14 TRBJ1-2 TRBD1 TRBV10-3 CAISYTGVVYGYTF TGTGCCATCTCTTATACAGGGGTAGTCTATGGCTACACCTTC
- 15 TRBJ2-7 TRBD2 TRBV27 CASSFSTGGTSEQYF TGTGCCAGCAGTTTTTCGACGGGAGGGACGTCAGAGCAGTACTTC
- 19 TRBJ2-7 TRBD1 TRBV7-9 CASSLPGQGYSGASYEQYF TGTGCCAGCAGCCTCCCGGGACAGGGTTACTCGGGGGCGTCCTACGAGCAGTACTTC
- 14 TRBJ2-5 - TRBV7-2 CASSLLGGEETQYF TGTGCCAGCAGCTTATTAGGGGGGGAAGAGACCCAGTACTTC
- 16 TRBJ1-1 TRBD1 TRBV29-1 CSVGADRRKRNTEAFF TGCAGCGTTGGAGCGGACAGGCGCAAACGGAACACTGAAGCTTTCTTT
few 16 TRBJ2-7 - TRBV21-1 CASSKVALKMTYEQYF TGTGCCAGCAGCAAAGTGGCCCTGAAGATGACCTACGAGCAGTACTTC
- 14 TRBJ2-1 - TRBV5-1 CASSLDRAIGEQFF TGCGCCAGCAGCTTGGACAGGGCCATCGGTGAGCAGTTCTTC
- 17 TRBJ2-7 TRBD2 TRBV5-1 CASSLSPASGRSHEQYF TGCGCCAGCAGCTTGAGTCCCGCTAGCGGGAGGTCCCACGAGCAGTACTTC
- 16 TRBJ1-3 TRBD1 TRBV5-1 CASSSSRDSSGNTIYF TGCGCCAGCAGCTCGTCCCGGGACAGCTCTGGAAACACCATATATTTT
- 13 TRBJ2-3 TRBD2 TRBV6-6 CASSSLSGNTQYF TGTGCCAGCAGTTCCCTTAGCGGGAATACGCAGTATTTT
few 15 TRBJ2-1 TRBD2 TRBV5-8 CASISGSRGGNEQFF TGTGCCAGCATCAGCGGGAGCCGCGGCGGGAATGAGCAGTTCTTC
once 16 TRBJ2-5 TRBD1 TRBV5-1 CASSYGTGGVQETQYF TGCGCCAGCAGCTACGGGACAGGGGGGGTTCAAGAGACCCAGTACTTC